This is a list of T cell receptor beta chains from one sample in a study of response to subunit inactivated influenza vaccine. TCRdb recomputed calls from the RT-PCR reads with MiXCR, one row per CDR3 protein. The table has hundreds of thousands of distinct CDR3 sequences, 10% to 15% seen once. The material was PBMCs from blood, obtained 35 to 45 days after vaccination. The receptors come from a man in his fifties who received an inactivated influenza vaccine. CDR3s include the opening cysteine and the closing phenylalanine or tryptophan. The order of the fields is V gene, D gene, clone size, J gene, CDR3 protein, CDR3 DNA. D genes are given only for firm matches. The size field is filled for only some rows; it gives once, few, many or a size class.

>TRBV12-3/TRBV12-4|NA|many|TRBJ2-5
CASSLAAIQETQYF
TGTGCCAGCAGTTTGGCAGCTATCCAAGAGACCCAGTACTTC
>TRBV6-4|NA|few|TRBJ2-3
CASSVLPADTQYF
TGTGCCAGCAGTGTTTTGCCGGCAGATACGCAGTATTTT
>TRBV7-6|TRBD2|many|TRBJ2-3
CASSLGTSGGTDTQYF
TGTGCCAGCAGCTTAGGTACTAGCGGGGGGACAGATACGCAGTATTTT
>TRBV20-1|TRBD2|NA|TRBJ2-3
CSASAEGLAGAADTQYF
TGCAGTGCTAGCGCCGAGGGACTAGCGGGAGCGGCAGATACGCAGTATTTT
>TRBV20-1|TRBD2|NA|TRBJ2-3
CSASAGGLGLADTQYF
TGCAGTGCTTCAGCGGGAGGCTTGGGATTGGCAGATACGCAGTATTTT
>TRBV27|NA|NA|TRBJ2-1
CASSLNLAGRNEQFF
TGTGCCAGCAGTTTAAACCTAGCAGGACGCAATGAGCAGTTCTTC
>TRBV7-9|NA|NA|TRBJ2-7
CASSLARPGISSYEQYF
TGTGCCAGCAGCTTAGCTCGCCCAGGGATCAGCTCCTACGAGCAGTACTTC
>TRBV6-1|NA|NA|TRBJ1-1
CASRTLTNTEAFF
TGTGCCAGCAGGACACTCACGAACACTGAAGCTTTCTTT
>TRBV12-3/TRBV12-4|NA|few|TRBJ1-1
CASSSGPKNTEAFF
TGTGCCAGCAGTTCCGGACCTAAGAACACTGAAGCTTTCTTT
>TRBV9|NA|many|TRBJ2-1
CASSVGGGRGGHNEQFF
TGTGCCAGCAGCGTAGGTGGGGGAAGGGGGGGACACAATGAGCAGTTCTTC
>TRBV10-3|TRBD2|NA|TRBJ2-5
CAAASGARSWTQYF
TGTGCCGCCGCTAGCGGCGCCCGTTCATGGACCCAGTACTTC
>TRBV20-1|NA|few|TRBJ2-7
CSAKGPVHEQYF
TGCAGTGCCAAGGGCCCGGTCCACGAGCAGTACTTC
>TRBV11-2|NA|many|TRBJ2-1
CASSLGGRGLLF
TGTGCCAGCAGCTTAGGTGGGCGGGGTCTCCTCTTC
>TRBV30|TRBD1|NA|TRBJ2-1
CAWSSGQGDSYNEQFF
TGTGCCTGGAGCTCCGGACAGGGGGACTCCTACAATGAGCAGTTCTTC
>TRBV10-3|NA|NA|TRBJ2-5
CAIRGANLGQETQYF
TGTGCCATCAGAGGCGCAAATCTGGGACAAGAGACCCAGTACTTC
>TRBV4-2|TRBD1|NA|TRBJ2-7
CATGTGKSQQYF
TGTGCCACCGGGACAGGGAAGAGTCAGCAGTACTTC
>TRBV29-1|NA|NA|TRBJ1-3
CSVLGVGSSGNTIYF
TGCAGCGTCTTAGGGGTCGGTAGCTCTGGAAACACCATATATTTT
>TRBV7-8|TRBD2|few|TRBJ2-1
CASSQSGRGYNEQFF
TGTGCCAGCAGCCAAAGCGGGAGGGGTTACAATGAGCAGTTCTTC
>TRBV12-3/TRBV12-4|NA|NA|TRBJ2-2
CASSPADSHAGELFF
TGTGCCAGCAGTCCCGCCGACAGTCACGCCGGGGAGCTGTTTTTT
>TRBV20-1|NA|many|TRBJ2-5
CSATRGGAQYF
TGCAGTGCTACTAGGGGGGGGGCCCAGTACTTC
>TRBV11-2|NA|few|TRBJ2-1
CASSLDRGYYDEQFF
TGTGCCAGCAGCTTAGATAGGGGTTATTACGATGAGCAGTTCTTC
>TRBV10-3|NA|few|TRBJ2-7
CAISEGGRTYEQYF
TGTGCCATCAGTGAGGGCGGTCGGACTTACGAGCAGTACTTC
>TRBV11-3|NA|many|TRBJ2-1
CASSLESPGYNEQFF
TGTGCCAGCAGCTTAGAATCACCTGGATACAATGAGCAGTTCTTC
>TRBV9|NA|NA|TRBJ2-3
CASSVATPPTDTQSF
TGTGCCAGCAGCGTAGCTACACCCCCGACAGATACGCAGTCTTTT
>TRBV5-1|NA|NA|TRBJ2-7
CASSLAEGSPSHLGYEQYF
TGCGCCAGCAGCTTGGCCGAGGGGTCTCCGAGTCACCTCGGGTACGAGCAGTACTTC
>TRBV7-6|TRBD2|few|TRBJ2-3
CASSQGTSGSTDTQYF
TGTGCCAGCAGCCAAGGGACTAGCGGATCCACAGATACGCAGTATTTT
>TRBV7-9|NA|NA|TRBJ2-1
CASSFRQPSEQFF
TGTGCCAGCAGCTTCAGACAGCCCAGTGAGCAGTTCTTC
>TRBV20-1|TRBD2|few|TRBJ2-5
CSAIGLAGRRQETQYF
TGCAGTGCTATCGGACTAGCGGGGCGCCGGCAAGAGACCCAGTACTTC
>TRBV7-2|NA|NA|TRBJ2-7
CASGRLVSYEQYF
TGTGCCAGCGGAAGACTAGTCTCCTACGAGCAGTACTTC
>TRBV7-9|NA|once|TRBJ2-2
CASSPGSGELFF
TGTGCCAGCAGCCCAGGGTCCGGGGAGCTGTTTTTT
>TRBV6-5|TRBD2|few|TRBJ2-7
CASSLRGGTSEQYF
TGTGCCAGCAGTTTGCGGGGGGGCACCTCCGAGCAGTACTTC
>TRBV29-1|TRBD1|NA|TRBJ1-1
CSVVSGGNTEAFF
TGCAGCGTTGTTTCAGGGGGGAACACTGAAGCTTTCTTT
>TRBV5-1|TRBD1|few|TRBJ1-2
CASSLPQGGNYGYTF
TGCGCCAGCAGCCTCCCCCAGGGGGGTAACTATGGCTACACCTTC
>TRBV24-1|NA|few|TRBJ2-1
CATSDPMGEQFF
TGTGCCACCAGTGATCCGATGGGTGAGCAGTTCTTC
>TRBV28|NA|NA|TRBJ2-7
CASTGQSAYEQYF
TGTGCCAGCACCGGACAGAGCGCCTACGAGCAGTACTTC
>TRBV4-3|NA|NA|TRBJ2-1
CASSQVIMDNEQFF
TGCGCCAGCAGCCAAGTTATCATGGACAATGAGCAGTTCTTC
>TRBV6-1|NA|few|TRBJ2-7
CASSPGRTDQYYEQYF
TGTGCCAGCAGCCCAGGCAGGACAGACCAATACTACGAGCAGTACTTC
>TRBV7-8|NA|NA|TRBJ2-1
CASSSQSNEQFF
TGTGCCAGCAGCTCCCAGAGCAATGAGCAGTTCTTC
>TRBV5-1|TRBD1|many|TRBJ1-4
CASSLARGGKLFF
TGCGCCAGCAGCTTGGCCAGGGGGGGAAAACTGTTTTTT
>TRBV20-1|NA|NA|TRBJ2-1
CSARTLVRNEQFF
TGCAGTGCCCGGACCCTAGTAAGGAATGAGCAGTTCTTC
>TRBV12-3/TRBV12-4|NA|many|TRBJ1-5
CASSFTGGQPQHF
TGTGCCAGCAGTTTTACGGGGGGACAGCCCCAGCATTTT
>TRBV6-1|TRBD1|many|TRBJ1-2
CASSSTGTGVNTF
TGTGCCAGCAGCTCAACCGGGACAGGGGTTAACACCTTC
>TRBV20-1|TRBD2|NA|TRBJ2-1
CSAPTSPLAGGGHEQFF
TGCAGTGCCCCAACCTCACCACTAGCGGGGGGGGGTCATGAGCAGTTCTTC
>TRBV19|TRBD2|once|TRBJ2-1
CASSFLAGGNEQFF
TGTGCCAGTAGCTTCCTAGCGGGGGGCAATGAGCAGTTCTTC
>TRBV5-6|NA|many|TRBJ1-2
CASSSPLGGGRGYTF
TGTGCCAGCAGCTCCCCTTTGGGAGGAGGCCGAGGCTACACCTTC
>TRBV6-1|TRBD1|few|TRBJ2-5
CASSPWQGARQETQYF
TGTGCCAGCAGTCCATGGCAGGGGGCGCGCCAAGAGACCCAGTACTTC
>TRBV6-1|TRBD2|NA|TRBJ2-7
CASNDLAGVDEQYF
TGTGCCAGCAACGACCTAGCGGGAGTCGACGAGCAGTACTTC
>TRBV29-1|TRBD2|many|TRBJ2-7
CSVGEGPYEQYF
TGCAGCGTTGGGGAGGGGCCCTACGAGCAGTACTTC
>TRBV24-1|NA|many|TRBJ2-7
CATSDPGTYEQYF
TGTGCCACCAGTGATCCAGGAACCTACGAGCAGTACTTC
>TRBV7-2|TRBD2|few|TRBJ2-7
CASSLSSGVGEQYF
TGTGCCAGCAGCTTAAGTAGCGGGGTGGGTGAGCAGTACTTC
>TRBV20-1|NA|NA|TRBJ2-7
CSARDRRHVYEQYF
TGCAGTGCTAGAGATCGCCGACATGTCTACGAGCAGTACTTC
>TRBV29-1|NA|NA|TRBJ1-1
CSVEDAGMNTEAFF
TGCAGCGTTGAAGACGCGGGTATGAACACTGAAGCTTTCTTT
>TRBV7-2|TRBD2|NA|TRBJ2-1
CASSWGGGAWEQFF
TGTGCCAGCAGCTGGGGGGGAGGAGCATGGGAGCAGTTCTTC
>TRBV7-2|TRBD2|NA|TRBJ2-7
CASSLVTSGSGEQYF
TGTGCCAGCAGCTTAGTTACTAGCGGGAGTGGCGAGCAGTACTTC
>TRBV11-2|NA|few|TRBJ2-1
CASGETYSEKDEQFF
TGTGCCAGCGGGGAGACCTATAGCGAGAAGGATGAGCAGTTCTTC
>TRBV4-3|TRBD2|NA|TRBJ2-1
CASSLELADEQFF
TGCGCCAGCAGCCTCGAACTAGCGGACGAGCAGTTCTTC
>TRBV3-1|TRBD1|few|TRBJ1-2
CASSQGTGRGDF
TGTGCCAGCAGCCAAGGGACAGGGAGGGGAGACTTC